Below are 16 T cell receptor beta chains sequenced from a single sample in a study of blood T cell repertoires in COVID-19. TCRdb's table, derived via immunoSEQ multiplex PCR, lists solely in-frame clones and lacks some. Of about 170,000 clones in the sample, approximately 90% are singletons; the top ten hold 2% to 2.5%. The source material was peripheral blood. Receptors were obtained from a man aged 45-65 years who had recovered from COVID-19.

The chain uses TRBV7-2 and TRBJ2-6, with D unresolved. The V gene lost 6 bases and the J gene lost 1 base, with 7 bases spanning the gap. This CDR3 region has 14 residues. Per the germline V gene, CDR1 is SGHTA and CDR2 is FQGNSA. The CDR3 coding sequence is TGTGCCAGCAGTGCGGATTCTGGGGCCAACGTCCTGACTTTC. This translates into CASSADSGANVLTF.

The genes are TRBV7-6 and TRBJ1-3; no clear D. Germline CDR1 and CDR2: SGHVS and FNYEAQ. This CDR3 spans 15 amino acids. With 5 bases removed from V and 1 base from J, the gap between germline ends came to 12 bases. The CDR3 DNA follows: TGTGCCAGCAGCAGGGAGGGTACGTCTGGAAACACCATATATTTT. Translated: CASSREGTSGNTIYF.

This rearrangement joins TRBV15 to TRBJ2-7; 7 bases map to TRBD2. The V and J ends lost 1 base and 2 bases, in that order; junction bases with no gene match: 11. This CDR3 comprises 17 residues. Germline CDR1 LNHNV, CDR2 YYDKDF (reference sequence). The CDR3 protein is CATSRVFGSGTTYEQYF. The CDR3 DNA reads as TGTGCCACCAGCAGAGTGTTTGGGAGCGGGACGACCTACGAGCAGTACTTC.

This chain uses TRBV6-2 or TRBV6-3 with TRBJ2-1, with TRBD2 matching 12 bases. The CDR3 runs 17 residues. Unmatched junction bases numbered 7, after V lost 6 bases and J lost 1 base. The germline CDR1 and CDR2 sequences are MNHEY and SVGEGT. DNA of the CDR3: TGTGCCAGCAGCCCCTCGACTAGCGGGAGATCCTACAATGAGCAGTTCTTC. Translating gives CASSPSTSGRSYNEQFF.

This chain connects TRBV6-5 to TRBJ2-7, with TRBD1 matching over 9 bases. V lost 6 bases, J lost 1 base, and 7 bases stayed unmatched. This CDR3 has 15 amino acids. CDR1 and CDR2 (germline): MNHEY, SVGAGI. CDR3 sequence reads: CASSSTGTGSYEQYF. The CDR3 nucleotides read TGTGCCAGCAGCTCGACCGGGACAGGGTCCTACGAGCAGTACTTC.

The gene calls are TRBV7-6 and TRBJ1-4; D possibly corresponds to TRBD1 (5 bases). Germline values: CDR1 SGHVS, CDR2 FNYEAQ. This CDR3 is built from 14 residues. Trimming shortened V by 5 bases and J by 8 bases, and 15 bases separated the two germline ends. CDR3 protein: CASSLWGQGEKLFF. Written as DNA, the CDR3 is TGTGCCAGCAGCCTATGGGGCCAGGGAGAAAAACTGTTTTTT.

This chain connects TRBV2 to TRBJ1-2; 9 bases align to TRBD1. In germline, CDR1 is SNHLY, CDR2 FYNNEI. The CDR3 is made up of 14 amino acids. Trimming took 6 bases from V and 6 from J; bases not matched to a gene: 8. The CDR3 DNA sequence: TGTGCCAGCAGCCAGACAGGGGGACGGAATGGCTACACCTTC. Translating gives CASSQTGGRNGYTF.

This chain uses TRBV7-6 with TRBJ2-5; TRBD2 matches at 7 bases. The CDR3 totals 16 residues. Germline V gene data show CDR1 as SGHVS and CDR2 as FNYEAQ. V trimming: 0 bases; J trimming: 0 bases; junction bases outside the gene matches: 4. Here the CDR3 DNA reads TGTGCCAGCAGCTTAGCGGTCGGGGGGAACCAAGAGACCCAGTACTTC. Translating gives CASSLAVGGNQETQYF.

This clone was counted only a few times. The chain couples TRBV5-8 to TRBJ2-7; 7 bases map to TRBD1. Germline assignment: CDR1 SGHTS and CDR2 YDEGEE. Losses at the gene ends were 1 base for V and 5 bases for J; bases not matched to a gene: 6. This CDR3 has 14 residues. CDR3 sequence reads: CASSLTGDPHEQYF. DNA of the CDR3: TGTGCCAGCAGCTTGACAGGGGATCCCCACGAGCAGTACTTC.

This sequence joins TRBV9 and TRBJ1-5, with D possibly TRBD1 on 6 matching bases. Germline-derived CDR1 and CDR2 are SGDLS and YYNGEE. This CDR3 comprises 13 residues. V lost 7 bases and J 0 bases, leaving 8 bases between the germline ends. The DNA for the CDR3 is TGTGCCAGCGGACAGTATAGCAATCAGCCCCAGCATTTT. It codes for CASGQYSNQPQHF.

This sequence joins TRBV18 and TRBJ2-7; maybe TRBD1 (6 bases). The CDR3 extends over 14 amino acids. CDR1 is KGHSH and CDR2 is LQKENI in the germline V gene. Between the trimmed V and J ends, which lost 6 bases and 2 bases, there was a span of 14 bases. CDR3 coding DNA: TGTGCCAGCTCCCTAGATCAGGGGCCCTACGAGCAGTACTTC. Translated: CASSLDQGPYEQYF.

V gene TRBV7-8 combines with J gene TRBJ1-2, with unresolved D. The CDR3 totals 12 residues. Germline assignment: CDR1 SGHVS and CDR2 FQNEAQ. V lost 5 bases, J lost 5 bases, and 9 bases lay in between. The DNA of the CDR3 is TGTGCCAGCAGCCTTCTCAGTTATGGCTACACCTTC. This gives the protein CASSLLSYGYTF.

The rearrangement uses TRBV28 and TRBJ2-7; D call uncertain. V gave up 6 bases and J gave up 2 bases, with 8 bases separating them. The CDR3 sequence is 12 residues long. Germline CDR1 is MDHEN and CDR2 is SYDVKM. The CDR3 nucleotides are TGTGCCAGCAGAGACATACCCTACGAGCAGTACTTC. Encoded protein: CASRDIPYEQYF.

V and J are TRBV7-9 and TRBJ2-2, with TRBD1 matching 9 bases. Losses at the gene ends were 5 bases for V and 3 bases for J; bases not matched to a gene: 4. This CDR3 is 15 amino acids long. Looked up from germline, CDR1 is SEHNR and CDR2 is FQNEAQ (reference sequence). CDR3 sequence (DNA): TGTGCCAGCAGCCCAGACAGGGGGGACACCGGGGAGCTGTTTTTT. Protein product: CASSPDRGDTGELFF.

The chain combines TRBV6-2 or TRBV6-3 with TRBJ2-1, with 12 bases aligning to TRBD2. Losses at the gene ends were 5 bases for V and 10 bases for J; bases not matched to a gene: 9. The CDR3 loop spans 15 amino acids. Germline V gene sequence: CDR1 MNHEY, CDR2 SVGEGT. As DNA, the CDR3 is TGTGCCAGCAGTACCGGGACTAGCGGGTCCAAAGAGCAGTTCTTC. This gives the protein CASSTGTSGSKEQFF.

J is TRBJ2-2 and V is TRBV7-2, with 12 nucleotides matching TRBD2. The trim removed 2 bases at V and 5 bases at J, leaving 6 bases unmatched. Germline V gene data show CDR1 as SGHTA and CDR2 as FQGNSA. CDR3 length equals 17 residues. The CDR3: CASSLQRLAGGTGELFF. CDR3 nucleotides: TGTGCCAGCAGCTTACAGAGGCTAGCGGGAGGGACCGGGGAGCTGTTTTTT.